A selection of T cell receptor beta chains follows, all from one sample in a study of blood T cell repertoires in COVID-19. Profiling relied on immunoSEQ multiplex PCR, and the TCRdb table lists in-frame clones only, not all of them. The sample yields 350,000 to 550,000 clones, roughly 85% seen once. The sequenced sample consisted of PBMCs or T cells enriched from blood (not recorded which). The receptors shown here come from a young woman with acute COVID-19. Each CDR3 is given with its conserved first and last residue. A D gene is named only where the DNA matches it firmly. Rows may omit the clone size; those that give it use once, few, many or a size class.

j_call: TRBJ1-6
v_call: TRBV27
d_call: .
clone_size: .
cdr3_nt: TGTGCCAGCAGGCTCCCCTGGGGGGATTCACCCCTCCACTTT
cdr3_aa: CASRLPWGDSPLHF

j_call: TRBJ2-5
v_call: TRBV4-3
d_call: TRBD2
clone_size: .
cdr3_nt: TGCGCCAGCAGCCAAGGAGTGGGCGGGAGAACGAAAGAGACCCAGTACTTC
cdr3_aa: CASSQGVGGRTKETQYF

j_call: TRBJ2-1
v_call: TRBV4-1
d_call: TRBD2
clone_size: .
cdr3_nt: TGCGCCAGCAGCCAAGGTGTGAGCGGGGGGGATGAGCAGTTCTTC
cdr3_aa: CASSQGVSGGDEQFF

j_call: TRBJ1-1
v_call: TRBV6-6
d_call: TRBD1
clone_size: .
cdr3_nt: TGTGCCAGCGGAACAGGGGGCACTGAAGCTTTCTTT
cdr3_aa: CASGTGGTEAFF

j_call: TRBJ1-1
v_call: TRBV28
d_call: .
clone_size: .
cdr3_nt: TGTGCCAGCAGTTTATCGAGGAAGACTGAAGCTTTCTTT
cdr3_aa: CASSLSRKTEAFF

j_call: TRBJ1-5
v_call: TRBV7-2
d_call: .
clone_size: .
cdr3_nt: TGTGCCAGCAGCTTACACAGGGTTAATCAGCCCCAGCATTTT
cdr3_aa: CASSLHRVNQPQHF

j_call: TRBJ1-1
v_call: TRBV9
d_call: TRBD1
clone_size: .
cdr3_nt: TGTGCCAGCAGCTCTAGGACAGGGGTAGAAACTGAAGCTTTCTTT
cdr3_aa: CASSSRTGVETEAFF

j_call: TRBJ1-1
v_call: TRBV12-3/TRBV12-4
d_call: TRBD1
clone_size: .
cdr3_nt: TGTGCCAGTAGGGACAGGGGAGGCACTGAAGCTTTCTTT
cdr3_aa: CASRDRGGTEAFF

j_call: TRBJ2-5
v_call: TRBV7-9
d_call: TRBD2
clone_size: once
cdr3_nt: TGTGCCAGCAGCCCCCGCGCGGGAGGGTACCAAGAGACCCAGTACTTC
cdr3_aa: CASSPRAGGYQETQYF

j_call: TRBJ2-2
v_call: TRBV19
d_call: TRBD2
clone_size: .
cdr3_nt: TGTGCCAGTAGTCCTAGCGGCACCGGGGAGCTGTTTTTT
cdr3_aa: CASSPSGTGELFF

j_call: TRBJ2-7
v_call: TRBV4-3
d_call: TRBD1
clone_size: .
cdr3_nt: TGCGCCAGCAGCCAAGCCGGGACAGGGAGGTTAGGCGAGCAGTACTTC
cdr3_aa: CASSQAGTGRLGEQYF

j_call: TRBJ1-2
v_call: TRBV5-5
d_call: TRBD1
clone_size: once
cdr3_nt: TGTGCCAGCAGCTCCCCGGACAGGGAAGGCTACACCTTC
cdr3_aa: CASSSPDREGYTF

j_call: TRBJ1-1
v_call: TRBV4-1
d_call: .
clone_size: .
cdr3_nt: TGCGCCAGCAGCCCTGGCGGAACTCCTGAAGCTTTCTTT
cdr3_aa: CASSPGGTPEAFF

j_call: TRBJ2-1
v_call: TRBV7-2
d_call: .
clone_size: .
cdr3_nt: TGTGCCAGCAGCTGGACTAAGACGCCCGTGAATGAGCAGTTCTTC
cdr3_aa: CASSWTKTPVNEQFF

j_call: TRBJ2-5
v_call: TRBV7-2
d_call: .
clone_size: .
cdr3_nt: TGTGCCAGCAGCTTAGCGCAGAGGCAAGAGACCCAGTACTTC
cdr3_aa: CASSLAQRQETQYF

j_call: TRBJ2-1
v_call: TRBV4-1
d_call: TRBD2
clone_size: .
cdr3_nt: TGCGCCAGCAGCCTAAGGCACCCAGCGGGGTCCTACAATGAGCAGTTCTTC
cdr3_aa: CASSLRHPAGSYNEQFF

j_call: TRBJ1-6
v_call: TRBV29-1
d_call: TRBD1
clone_size: .
cdr3_nt: TGCAGCGCCTCTGAGGGGGCGACCCCGGATTCACCCCTCCACTTT
cdr3_aa: CSASEGATPDSPLHF

j_call: TRBJ2-7
v_call: TRBV5-6
d_call: TRBD1
clone_size: .
cdr3_nt: TGTGCCAGCAGCTTGGGACAGGGTCCCTACGAGCAGTACTTC
cdr3_aa: CASSLGQGPYEQYF

j_call: TRBJ2-7
v_call: TRBV28
d_call: .
clone_size: .
cdr3_nt: TGTGCCAGCAGTCAACCCGTGGTCGCGGGGAGGAGTAACGAGCAGTACTTC
cdr3_aa: CASSQPVVAGRSNEQYF

j_call: TRBJ1-5
v_call: TRBV10-3
d_call: TRBD1
clone_size: .
cdr3_nt: TGTGCCATCAGTGAGTCGGACAGGGGACCGAATCAGCCCCAGCATTTT
cdr3_aa: CAISESDRGPNQPQHF

j_call: TRBJ2-7
v_call: TRBV7-9
d_call: TRBD1
clone_size: .
cdr3_nt: TGTGCCAGCAGCCCTACCGGGACAGGGCCCCACGAGCAGTACTTC
cdr3_aa: CASSPTGTGPHEQYF

j_call: TRBJ1-4
v_call: TRBV12-5
d_call: .
clone_size: .
cdr3_nt: TGTGCTAGTGGTTTGGTCCGGGGCCGGGAGAATGAAAAACTGTTTTTT
cdr3_aa: CASGLVRGRENEKLFF